What follows are 13 T cell receptor delta chains derived from one specimen sequenced in a study of γδ T cells in repeated Plasmodium falciparum infection. Flow sorting of PBMC yielded separate Vgamma9/Vdelta2+ and Vdelta2-negative gammadelta T cell populations for bulk repertoire analysis. TCRdb re-called the multiplex PCR reads via CATT. This table has approximately 93,000 delta-chain clones, 0.75% to 1% appearing once. Sequenced: gamma-delta T cells from blood. The receptor source for this set is a pool of human donors (malaria-infected and uninfected, not separated).

In this sample, this clone turned up a few times. This likely reflects a read error, since a far larger clone is one base away. Within the sample, other DNA sequences also encode this same CDR3. This chain uses TRDV2 with TRDJ1; TRDD3 aligns across 9 bases. TCRdb leaves out the J gene; it was filled in here by matching the DNA to germline. CDR3 length: 17 residues. Germline lookup yields CDR1 GEAIGNYY and CDR2 EKD. J gave up 0 bases and V 7 bases, and 14 bases lay outside the gene matches. The CDR3 region is CACDGGTGGRYTDKLIF. The CDR3 DNA is TGTGCCTGCGACGGAGGTACTGGGGGACGGTACACCGATAAACTCATCTTT.

There are a few counts of this clone. The protein held in TCRdb is that of a much larger clone and does not match this DNA's translation at residue 4, likely because of a read error; the protein shown is translated from the DNA. This chain links TRDV1 with TRDJ1, with TRDD3 matching 9 bases. This CDR3 is built from 21 residues. Trimming cost V 7 bases and J 7 bases; bases outside gene matches: 31. Per the germline V gene, CDR1 is TSWWSYY and CDR2 is QGS. The CDR3 sequence is CALEGCSYPSVILGDRLKLIF. DNA for the CDR3: TGTGCTCTTGAGGGCTGTTCCTACCCGTCCGTGATACTGGGGGACCGGCTTAAACTCATCTTT.

Concerning this clone itself: TCRdb lists the protein of a much larger clone for this DNA, which differs at residue 11, so this is likely a read error; the protein given here is translated from the DNA itself. The chain links TRDV2 to TRDJ1; 10 positions match TRDD3. No J gene was available from TCRdb, and it was assigned here by a germline match of the DNA. Trimming removed 0 bases from V and 0 bases from J; junction bases left unmatched: 21. This CDR3 has 22 residues. The germline V gene encodes CDR1 GEAIGNYY and CDR2 EKD. The CDR3 sequence is CACDTITGGLMKLPNYTDKLIF. DNA of the CDR3: TGTGCCTGTGACACCATTACTGGGGGATTGATGAAGCTACCGAATTACACCGATAAACTCATCTTT.

By share, this clone counts as medium-sized (0.01 to 0.1%). The same CDR3 arises from other DNA sequences in this sample as well. V usage is TRDV2 and J usage is TRDJ1; 10 bases are a match to TRDD3. The length of the CDR3 is 13 residues. V lost 5 bases and J lost 2; bases outside the gene matches: 1. Germline loops: CDR1 GEAIGNYY, CDR2 EKD. This chain's CDR3 is CACVLGDTDKLIF. DNA for the CDR3: TGTGCCTGTGTACTGGGGGATACCGATAAACTCATCTTT.

There are a few counts of this clone. The protein given by TCRdb reflects a much larger clone and differs at residue 16 from this DNA's translation, likely from a read error; the protein shown is the DNA's translation. J gene calling gave no result, while the V gene is TRDV1; TRDD3, as called in the table, went unchecked against the DNA. CDR1 and CDR2 (germline): TSWWSYY, QGS. This CDR3 contains 18 residues. CDR3 amino acids: CALGEKEVGIRRTDKPIF. CDR3 bases: TGTGCTCTTGGGGAAAAGGAGGTAGGGATACGAAGGACCGATAAACCCATCTTT.

Concerning this clone: TCRdb's protein, taken from a much larger clone, differs from this DNA's translation at residue 4, likely owing to a read error; the protein displayed comes from the DNA. The chain uses TRDV2 and TRDJ1; D is perhaps TRDD2 (8 bases). No J gene was available from TCRdb, and it was assigned here by a germline match of the DNA. Trimming left V 5 bases short and J 6 bases short, with 30 bases between. Germline lookup yields CDR1 GEAIGNYY and CDR2 EKD. This CDR3 spans 18 amino acids. This chain's CDR3 is CACGPSLPSRAGGYKLIF. In DNA form, the CDR3 reads TGTGCCTGTGGCCCGAGCCTTCCTAGCCGTGCTGGGGGTTATAAACTCATCTTT.

This clone was seen more than once but under ten times. TCRdb pairs this DNA with a much larger clone's protein that differs at residue 17, likely a read error; the protein shown was translated from the DNA. Here the V gene is TRDV1, but the J gene went uncalled; the table calls TRDD3, which could not be checked here. The CDR3 loop spans 19 amino acids. From germline, CDR1 is TSWWSYY and CDR2 QGS. CDR3 DNA: TGTGCTCTTGGGGAACTGGGTTCTTGGGGGATACGAGACGGCGATAAACCCATCTTT. This sequence encodes CALGELGSWGIRDGDKPIF.

A word on this clone: This DNA translates differently at residue 5 from the TCRdb protein, which is that of a much larger clone; a read error is likely, and the protein shown is the DNA's own translation. V gene TRDV1 combines with J gene TRDJ1; D perhaps matches TRDD3 (5 bases). Germline V lookup: CDR1 TSWWSYY, CDR2 QGS. The CDR3 loop spans 19 amino acids. V lost 3 bases and J 5 bases, leaving 28 bases between the germline ends. DNA of the CDR3: TGTGCTCTTGGGGACCTAGGGGGTACAGAGTCTTACCCTTGGGATAAACTCATCTTT. Its protein product is CALGDLGGTESYPWDKLIF.

Only a few counts were recorded for this clone. Translating this DNA gives a protein that differs at residue 6 from the TCRdb one, which belongs to a much larger clone; a read error is likely, and the protein shown is this translation. The chain carries TRDV2 and TRDJ2; 9 positions match TRDD3. Germline matching of the DNA provided the J gene here, since TCRdb leaves it blank. CDR3 length equals 16 residues. The germline V gene encodes CDR1 GEAIGNYY and CDR2 EKD. The J segment lost 5 bases and the V segment lost 0 bases, leaving 6 bases of the junction unmatched. This chain's CDR3 is CACDTIGDTGTAQLFF. CDR3 nucleotides: TGTGCCTGTGACACCATAGGGGATACGGGCACAGCACAACTCTTCTTT.

This clone was observed a handful of times. A far larger clone is one nucleotide away, so this likely arose from a read error. This sample includes further DNA sequences coding for the same CDR3. The chain uses TRDV1 and TRDJ1; D is perhaps TRDD2 (7 bases). V was cut by 6 bases and J by 0 bases, with 29 bases left in between. The CDR3 contains 20 residues. Germline-derived CDR1 and CDR2 are TSWWSYY and QGS. The CDR3 bases are TGTGCTCTTGGAGAAAAGACGAAGGCCTTCCTGGGGAGTTACACCGATAAACTCATCTTT. It encodes CALGEKTKAFLGSYTDKLIF.

The sample holds a few counts of this clone. Given a far larger clone just one base away, this is likely a sequencing read error. Different DNA sequences within this sample yield the same CDR3. This chain uses TRDV1 with TRDJ1; 7 bases agree with TRDD3. No J segment appears in TCRdb, so it was assigned here by matching the sequence to germline. The V gene's germline CDR1 is TSWWSYY and CDR2 QGS. J was trimmed by 4 bases and V by 3 bases; bases with no gene match: 17. The CDR3 length is 18 residues. The CDR3 is CALGDHELGDSGNDKLIF. CDR3 in DNA: TGTGCTCTTGGGGACCACGAACTAGGGGATAGTGGAAACGATAAACTCATCTTT.

This clone turned up a few times. The likely explanation is a read error, given a far larger clone one base away. This same CDR3 is encoded by further DNA sequences in the sample. The V gene is given as TRDV2, and no J gene call is available; the DNA was not used to check the table's D call, TRDD3. The CDR3 extends over 18 amino acids. The germline V gene encodes CDR1 GEAIGNYY and CDR2 EKD. In DNA form, the CDR3 reads TGTGCAGACAAGGCTTCCTACGTACCTGGGGACGTTACCGATAAACTAATCTTT. It codes for CADKASYVPGDVTDKLIF.

This clone occurred a few times. The protein given by TCRdb reflects a much larger clone and differs at residue 3 from this DNA's translation, likely from a read error; the protein shown is the DNA's translation. J is TRDJ2 and V is TRDV2; 11 positions match TRDD3. No J segment appears in TCRdb, so it was assigned here by matching the sequence to germline. Germline CDR1 is GEAIGNYY and CDR2 is EKD. The CDR3 spans 17 residues. CDR3 protein: CARDVDWGIRLTAQLFF. Written as DNA, the CDR3 is TGTGCCCGTGACGTCGACTGGGGGATAAGGTTGACAGCACAACTCTTCTTT.